The following is a TCR beta chain sequence with its context. Assay: immunoSEQ multiplex PCR; the TCRdb copy retains only in-frame clones and omits some. The sample includes roughly 14,000 clones, 80% to 95% of them seen just once. The sample originates from a study of monozygotic twins with cystic fibrosis. Germline V gene sequence: CDR1 KGHSH, CDR2 LQKENI. V was cut by 0 bases and J by 9 bases, with 6 bases left in between. CDR3 length: 12 residues. V is TRBV18 and J is TRBJ1-5; D gene unclear. Input material: blood. This clonotype was sampled from a girl aged 2 to 10 with cystic fibrosis. The CDR3 DNA sequence: TGTGCCAGCTCACCACCCGCCGGGCCCCAGCATTTT. It codes for CASSPPAGPQHF.